This T cell receptor (beta chain) is from a study of control samples from healthy donors and cancer patients. Sequenced by immunoSEQ multiplex PCR; TCRdb stores in-frame clones only, minus some. The sample lists some 200,000 clones, 91% occurring once. Trimming took 7 bases from V and 7 from J, leaving 7 bases between them. The CDR3 has 10 residues. Germline V gene sequence: CDR1 MNHEY, CDR2 SVGAGI. The sequenced material came from blood. The receptor comes from a woman aged 25 to 45 in good health. V and J are TRBV6-5 and TRBJ1-1; D is unclear. The CDR3 loop reads CASTGGEAFF. In DNA form, the CDR3 reads TGTGCCAGCACGGGTGGTGAAGCTTTCTTT.